This T cell receptor (beta chain) was sequenced during a study of shared clonotypes between healthy human individuals. Study as a whole: Three plates each covered CD4 naive and memory; CD8 naive two, CD8 memory one.

The table came from immunoSEQ multiplex PCR; TCRdb's copy has only in-frame clones and leaves some out. Altogether 660,000 or so clones are present, approximately 96% being singletons, with the ten largest covering more than 0.085%. Naive CD8 cells lacked CD45RO and underwent positive selection for CCR7, leaving out terminally differentiated effector memory CD45RA+ cells. Donors included only healthy HIV-negative adults lacking recent acute infections or vaccinations. Germline V gene data show CDR1 as SNHLY and CDR2 as FYNNEI. Losses at the gene ends were 5 bases for V and 7 bases for J; bases not matched to a gene: 16. The CDR3 is 17 amino acids. The study's findings and limits: Several donors held approximately 4.5% of naive CD4 clonotypes in common. All-four-donor shared clonotypes had higher generation probabilities than non-shared clonotypes did.

As regards this clone: Antigen unknown.

The receptor was isolated from a woman between 25 and 40 years old in good health. Sequencing was done on a sample of naive CD8+ T cells sorted from blood. This chain connects TRBV2 to TRBJ2-1; 8 nucleotides match TRBD2. CDR3: CASSSRTSRNLGNEQFF. In nucleotides, the CDR3 is TGTGCCAGCAGTTCTAGGACTAGCAGAAACTTAGGGAATGAGCAGTTCTTC.